This entry lists 24 T cell receptor beta chains sequenced from one sample in a study of blood T cell repertoires in COVID-19. TCRdb keeps only in-frame clones here, not all; method: immunoSEQ multiplex PCR. The sample includes roughly 300,000 clones, roughly nine tenths seen only once; the top ten take 4.5% to 7%. Sequencing was carried out using PBMCs or T cells enriched from blood (not recorded which). The receptors here all came from a woman younger than 45 who had recovered from COVID-19.

This chain links TRBV7-8 with TRBJ2-5, with 12 bases identical to TRBD2. This CDR3 has 16 residues. V lost 5 bases and J lost 5; bases outside the gene matches: 9. Germline V gene data show CDR1 as SGHVS and CDR2 as FQNEAQ. The CDR3 bases are TGTGCCAGCAGCCAGAGACTAGCGGGGGTTGTGGAGACCCAGTACTTC. Translating gives CASSQRLAGVVETQYF.

The chain combines TRBV25-1 with TRBJ2-5; TRBD1 matches 7 bases. This CDR3 region has 13 residues. V lost 5 bases to trimming and J lost 2 bases; unmatched junction nucleotides: 2. CDR1 is MGHDK and CDR2 is SYGVNS in the germline V gene. The CDR3 bases are TGTGCCAGCAGTTCGGACAGGCAAGAGACCCAGTACTTC. This codes for CASSSDRQETQYF. The whole variable domain, filled in from reference TRBV25-1 and TRBJ2-5, reads EADIYQTPRYLVIGTGKKITLECSQTMGHDKMYWYQQDPGMELHLIHYSYGVNSTEKGDLSSESTVSRIRTEHFPLTLESARPSHTSQYLCASSSDRQETQYFGPGTRLLVL.

This chain connects TRBV19 to TRBJ1-1; 7 bases line up with TRBD1. Germline V gene sequence: CDR1 LNHDA, CDR2 SQIVND (reference sequence). V dropped 5 bases and J dropped 1; count of bases not matched to a gene: 7. The CDR3 spans 15 residues. The CDR3 reads CASSSWDRPNTEAFF. DNA for the CDR3: TGTGCCAGTAGTTCTTGGGACAGACCGAACACTGAAGCTTTCTTT.

The chain carries TRBV9 and TRBJ1-6; 7 bases agree with TRBD1. The V gene end was trimmed by 0 bases and the J gene end by 9 bases; junction bases not matched to a gene: 6. The CDR3 consists of 15 residues. Germline CDR1 reads SGDLS; CDR2 reads YYNGEE. The CDR3 DNA sequence: TGTGCCAGCAGCGTAGGACAGGGTTTGGCTTCACCCCTCCACTTT. It specifies CASSVGQGLASPLHF.

The chain is built from TRBV6-2 or TRBV6-3 and TRBJ2-2, with 10 nucleotides matching TRBD1. Per germline, CDR1 MNHEY and CDR2 SVGEGT. The CDR3 length is 15 residues. J lost 6 bases, V lost 5 bases, and 6 bases had no gene match. The DNA of the CDR3 is TGTGCCAGCAGTCGGACAGGGGGGGTCGCCGGGGAGCTGTTTTTT. As protein: CASSRTGGVAGELFF.

The CDR3 nucleotides read TGTGCCAGCAGCTTGGCGGGACAGTTTACTAGGGGCTACACCTTC. It is translated as CASSLAGQFTRGYTF. The rearrangement links TRBV5-6 to TRBJ1-2; 7 bases match TRBD1. Trimming cost V 0 bases and J 8 bases; bases outside gene matches: 10. Germline values: CDR1 SGHDT, CDR2 YYEEEE. The CDR3 covers 15 residues.

The chain couples TRBV10-3 to TRBJ2-3, with 8 bases matching TRBD2. The germline CDR1 and CDR2 sequences are ENHRY and SYGVKD. Trimming cost V 10 bases and J 5 bases; bases outside gene matches: 8. The CDR3 totals 13 residues. CDR3 protein: CATGAGGVDTQYF. The CDR3 bases are TGTGCCACAGGGGCGGGGGGCGTAGATACGCAGTATTTT.

The chain links TRBV30 to TRBJ1-2; the D gene is possibly TRBD1 (6 bases). The V and J ends lost 3 bases and 4 bases respectively, with 15 bases between them. The CDR3 loop spans 14 amino acids. The V gene's germline CDR1 is GTSNPN and CDR2 SVGIG (reference sequence). The CDR3 reads CAWRGGGRFYGYTF. CDR3 coding DNA: TGTGCCTGGAGAGGCGGGGGGCGTTTCTATGGCTACACCTTC.

The V call is TRBV5-1, the J call TRBJ2-1, with 12 bases lining up with TRBD2. CDR3 length equals 19 residues. Germline values: CDR1 SGHRS, CDR2 YFSETQ. With 5 bases clipped from V and 4 bases from J, the junction kept 16 bases outside the gene matches. The CDR3 nucleotides read TGCGCCAGCAGGGGGGAGAAATCCGGGACTAGCGGGCGATACAATGAGCAGTTCTTC. It yields the protein CASRGEKSGTSGRYNEQFF.

The chain recombines TRBV5-7 with TRBJ1-1; D is unresolved. TRBV5-7 is recorded as an ORF, its role being uncertain. This CDR3 has 14 amino acids. Between the trimmed V and J ends, which lost 0 bases and 4 bases, there was a span of 10 bases. The CDR3 nucleotides read TGTGCCAGCAGCTTGGCGCTCGGAGGCACTGAAGCTTTCTTT. Its translation: CASSLALGGTEAFF.

This sequence joins TRBV12-3 or TRBV12-4 and TRBJ2-2, with no clear D. The V gene lost 5 bases and the J gene lost 8 bases, with 9 bases spanning the gap. There are 12 residues in the CDR3. The CDR3 DNA reads as TGTGCCAGCAGTGGGCCCGCTGGGGAGCTGTTTTTT. Its protein is CASSGPAGELFF.

This chain links TRBV7-3 with TRBJ2-1; 10 bases are a match to TRBD2. The CDR3 sequence is 16 residues long. The germline V gene encodes CDR1 SGHTA and CDR2 FQGTGA. Trimming cost V 2 bases and J 7 bases; bases outside gene matches: 8. The CDR3 loop reads CASSLGSGGVSNEQFF. CDR3 sequence (DNA): TGTGCCAGCAGCTTAGGAAGCGGGGGGGTTAGTAATGAGCAGTTCTTC.

The chain employs TRBV15 and TRBJ1-2; 9 nucleotides agree with TRBD1. Per the germline V gene, CDR1 is LNHNV and CDR2 is YYDKDF (reference sequence). Trimming took 5 bases from V and 0 from J; bases not matched to a gene: 4. CDR3 length equals 15 residues. The CDR3 protein is CATSPRDRANYGYTF. In DNA, the CDR3 is TGTGCCACCAGCCCCCGGGACAGGGCTAACTATGGCTACACCTTC. The complete variable domain, with remaining parts taken from reference TRBV15 and TRBJ1-2, reads DAMVIQNPRYQVTQFGKPVTLSCSQTLNHNVMYWYQQKSSQAPKLLFHYYDKDFNNEADTPDNFQSRRPNTSFCFLDIRSPGLGDTAMYLCATSPRDRANYGYTFGSGTRLTVV.

CDR3 loop: CASDGGAGYGYTF. For the CDR3, the DNA is TGTGCCAGCGATGGGGGCGCGGGCTATGGCTACACCTTC. The chain combines TRBV6-5 with TRBJ1-2, with D tentatively TRBD1 (6 bases). Germline lookup yields CDR1 MNHEY and CDR2 SVGAGI. This CDR3 region has 13 residues. The V gene lost 8 bases and the J gene lost 4 bases, with 14 bases spanning the gap.

The V gene is TRBV27, the J gene TRBJ1-2; weak D call: TRBD1 (5 bases). The CDR3 has 14 residues. Germline loops: CDR1 MNHEY, CDR2 SMNVEV (reference sequence). Trimming removed 6 bases at V and 4 bases at J, with 15 bases between. CDR3 amino acids: CASRHDRTSYGYTF. As DNA, the CDR3 is TGTGCCAGCAGACATGACAGAACCTCCTATGGCTACACCTTC.

The V call is TRBV29-1, the J call TRBJ1-2, with D maybe TRBD1 (6 bases). The CDR3 has 13 residues. Germline CDR1 SQVTM, CDR2 ANQGSEA. Between the trimmed V and J ends, which lost 6 bases and 8 bases, there was a span of 19 bases. The DNA for the CDR3 is TGCAGCGTGGGGGGGCAGGGCGGCGGAGGCTACACCTTC. It translates to CSVGGQGGGGYTF.

The V and J genes are TRBV5-5 and TRBJ2-1, with a tentative D call TRBD2 (6 bases). Germline V gives CDR1 SGHKS, CDR2 YYEKEE (reference sequence). Trimming took 0 bases from V and 6 from J, leaving 7 bases between them. This CDR3 has 13 residues. CDR3 sequence (DNA): TGTGCCAGCAGCTTGGCCGGGAGCAATGAGCAGTTCTTC. The encoded protein is CASSLAGSNEQFF. Combining the CDR3 with reference TRBV5-5 and TRBJ2-1 gives the whole variable domain DAGVTQSPTHLIKTRGQQVTLRCSPISGHKSVSWYQQVLGQGPQFIFQYYEKEERGRGNFPDRFSARQFPNYSSELNVNALLLGDSALYLCASSLAGSNEQFFGPGTRLTVL.

The rearrangement links TRBV27 to TRBJ1-1, with 7 positions matching TRBD1. CDR3 length: 15 residues. The trim removed 8 bases at V and 1 base at J, leaving 10 bases unmatched. The germline gives CDR1 MNHEY, CDR2 SMNVEV (reference sequence). In nucleotides, the CDR3 is TGTGCCAGCCGCTTAACCGGGACAGCGAACACTGAAGCTTTCTTT. This encodes CASRLTGTANTEAFF.

This rearrangement joins TRBV6-5 to TRBJ1-2; possibly TRBD1 for D (6 bases). Trimming cost V 8 bases and J 3 bases, with 13 bases left between them. The CDR3 sequence is 13 residues long. Germline CDR1 reads MNHEY; CDR2 reads SVGAGI. CDR3 loop: CASSQGEHYGYTF. The DNA for the CDR3 is TGTGCCAGCTCACAGGGTGAGCACTATGGCTACACCTTC.

The chain has TRBV5-1 and TRBJ1-2; perhaps TRBD1 as D (6 bases). The CDR3 has 14 residues. The V end lost 0 bases, the J end lost 7 bases, and 13 bases lay between the germline ends. Germline loops: CDR1 SGHRS, CDR2 YFSETQ. CDR3 nucleotide sequence: TGCGCCAGCAGCTTGGGGACAGCGACCCTTGGCTACACCTTC. Translating it yields CASSLGTATLGYTF.

This clone was detected many times. The chain employs TRBV10-2 and TRBJ2-5; 7 nucleotides align to TRBD2. The V segment lost 1 base and the J segment 1 base; nucleotides outside the gene matches: 3. Germline V gives CDR1 WSHSY, CDR2 SAAADI. The CDR3 extends over 15 amino acids. Written as DNA, the CDR3 is TGCGCCAGCAGTGAGTACACGGGGGGCCAAGAGACCCAGTACTTC. This translates into CASSEYTGGQETQYF.

This chain joins TRBV19 and TRBJ1-6; possibly TRBD1 for D (6 bases). Per germline, CDR1 LNHDA and CDR2 SQIVND (reference sequence). The CDR3 has 14 residues. V gave up 5 bases and J gave up 9 bases, with 14 bases separating them. The CDR3 protein is CASSPKTGGSPLHF. CDR3 DNA sequence: TGTGCCAGTAGTCCCAAGACAGGCGGTTCACCCCTCCACTTT.

This chain joins TRBV4-2 and TRBJ2-3; D is possibly TRBD2 (5 bases). Germline V lookup: CDR1 LGHNA, CDR2 YNFKEQ. V lost 0 bases to trimming and J lost 5 bases, with 15 bases between them. This CDR3 contains 16 residues. CDR3 nucleotide sequence: TGTGCCAGCAGCCAAGATCGAGGGCCTCCAGAAGATACGCAGTATTTT. Protein sequence: CASSQDRGPPEDTQYF.

V usage is TRBV3-1 (or the pseudogene TRBV3-2) and J usage is TRBJ1-1; a weak D match, TRBD1 (5 bases). The ends were cut back, 6 bases at V and 2 bases at J, with 10 bases in the middle. Germline CDR1 LGHDT, CDR2 YNNKEL (reference sequence). This CDR3 contains 13 residues. CDR3 in amino acids: CASRPTGNTEAFF. The CDR3 region has the DNA TGTGCCAGCAGACCTACAGGTAACACTGAAGCTTTCTTT.